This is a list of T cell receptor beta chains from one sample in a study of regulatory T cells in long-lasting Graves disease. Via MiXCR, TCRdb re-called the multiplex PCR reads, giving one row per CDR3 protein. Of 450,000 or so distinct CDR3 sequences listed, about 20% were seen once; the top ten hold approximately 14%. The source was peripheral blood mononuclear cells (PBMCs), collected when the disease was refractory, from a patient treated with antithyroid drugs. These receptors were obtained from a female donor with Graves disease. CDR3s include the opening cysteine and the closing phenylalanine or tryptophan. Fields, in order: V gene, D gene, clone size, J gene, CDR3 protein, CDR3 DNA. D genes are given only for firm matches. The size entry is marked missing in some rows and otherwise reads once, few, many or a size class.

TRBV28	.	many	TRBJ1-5	CASRPSLEPQHF	TGTGCCAGCAGGCCCTCCCTAGAGCCCCAGCATTTT
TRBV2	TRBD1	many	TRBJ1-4	CASTRDRNEKLFF	TGTGCCAGCACCAGGGACAGAAATGAAAAACTGTTTTTT
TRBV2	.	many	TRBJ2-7	CASGSGLRYEQYF	TGTGCCAGCGGATCGGGACTTCGCTACGAGCAGTACTTC
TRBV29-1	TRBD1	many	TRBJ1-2	CSVTGTGSYGYTF	TGCAGCGTTACCGGGACAGGGAGTTATGGCTACACCTTC
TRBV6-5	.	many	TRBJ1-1	CASSYTVNGGTEAFF	TGTGCCAGCAGTTATACCGTTAATGGAGGGACTGAAGCTTTCTTT
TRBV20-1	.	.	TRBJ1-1	CSASPGTTAGTEAFF	TGCAGTGCTAGTCCCGGGACCACCGCGGGCACTGAAGCTTTCTTT
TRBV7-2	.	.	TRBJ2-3	CASSFRQGLRYF	TGTGCCAGCAGCTTCCGGCAGGGCCTACGGTATTTT
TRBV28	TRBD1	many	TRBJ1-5	CASSKLGQGASNQPQHF	TGTGCCAGCAGTAAGCTTGGACAGGGGGCTAGCAATCAGCCCCAGCATTTT
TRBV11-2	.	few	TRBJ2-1	CASSPGRLAVRDEQFF	TGTGCCAGCAGCCCCGGTAGGCTAGCAGTTAGGGATGAGCAGTTCTTC
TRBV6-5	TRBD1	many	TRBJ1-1	CASSWTGLNTEAFF	TGTGCCAGCAGTTGGACAGGGCTGAACACTGAAGCTTTCTTT
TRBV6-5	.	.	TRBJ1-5	CASSYPRGWSGNQPQHF	TGTGCCAGCAGTTACCCTCGTGGGTGGTCGGGCAATCAGCCCCAGCATTTT
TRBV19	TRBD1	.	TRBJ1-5	CARVPGTGKGKPQHF	TGTGCCAGAGTCCCAGGGACAGGGAAGGGGAAGCCCCAGCATTTT
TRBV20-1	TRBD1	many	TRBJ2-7	CSAATDRGRYEQYF	TGCAGTGCTGCCACGGACAGGGGGCGATACGAGCAGTACTTC
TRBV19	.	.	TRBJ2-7	CASTPGINSYEQYF	TGTGCCAGTACCCCCGGGATCAACTCCTACGAGCAGTACTTC
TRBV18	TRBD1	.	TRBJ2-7	CASSPGQGLGNEQYF	TGTGCCAGCTCACCGGGACAGGGGCTGGGGAACGAGCAGTACTTC
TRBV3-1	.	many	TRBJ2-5	CASSQDLFGGGETQYF	TGTGCCAGCAGCCAAGATTTATTCGGAGGGGGCGAGACCCAGTACTTC
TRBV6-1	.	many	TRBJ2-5	CASSPDYPAETQYF	TGTGCCAGCAGTCCCGACTACCCGGCCGAGACCCAGTACTTC
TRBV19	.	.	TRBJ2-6	CASSNPFRGLGANVLTF	TGTGCCAGTAGTAACCCTTTCAGGGGCCTGGGGGCCAACGTCCTGACTTTC